The present entry profiles one T cell receptor (beta chain) with its context. The assay was immunoSEQ multiplex PCR, and TCRdb's table has in-frame clones only and misses some. The table records under 150,000 clones, around four fifths of them present only once. Germline V gives CDR1 SGHAT, CDR2 FQNNGV. The CDR3 covers 14 residues. V lost 3 bases and J lost 7, with 12 bases in between. This sample was included in a study of blood T cell repertoires in COVID-19. Study information: Samples came from the United States, Italy and Spain, spanning acute and convalescent COVID-19.

The sequence derives from a woman aged 40 to 50 with active or convalescent COVID-19. This chain links TRBV11-2 with TRBJ2-2; maybe TRBD1 (5 bases). The sample consisted of peripheral blood. The CDR3 spells CASSFIQGSGELFF. The CDR3 coding sequence is TGTGCCAGCAGCTTTATCCAGGGCAGCGGGGAGCTGTTTTTT. Using reference TRBV11-2 and TRBJ2-2 for the parts outside the CDR3, the full variable domain is EAGVAQSPRYKIIEKRQSVAFWCNPISGHATLYWYQQILGQGPKLLIQFQNNGVVDDSQLPKDRFSAERLKGVDSTLKIQPAKLEDSAVYLCASSFIQGSGELFFGEGSRLTVL.